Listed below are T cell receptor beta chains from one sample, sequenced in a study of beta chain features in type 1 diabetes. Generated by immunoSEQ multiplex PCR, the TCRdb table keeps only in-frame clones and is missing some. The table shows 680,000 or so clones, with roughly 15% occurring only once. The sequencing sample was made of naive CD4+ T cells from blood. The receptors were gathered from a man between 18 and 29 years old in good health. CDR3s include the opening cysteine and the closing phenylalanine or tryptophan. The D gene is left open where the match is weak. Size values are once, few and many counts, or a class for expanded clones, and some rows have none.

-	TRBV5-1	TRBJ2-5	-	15	TGCGCCAGCAGCTTGGACGGACGGATCCAAGAGACCCAGTACTTC	CASSLDGRIQETQYF
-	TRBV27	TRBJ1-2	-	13	TGTGCCAGCAGTTCCGCCACCCGGATGGGCTACACCTTC	CASSSATRMGYTF
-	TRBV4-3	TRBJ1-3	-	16	TGCGCCAGCAGCCAAGACCTCCAGTTCTCTGGAAACACCATATATTTT	CASSQDLQFSGNTIYF
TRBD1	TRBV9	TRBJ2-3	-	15	TGTGCCAGCAGCGTCTCGGACAGGGGAAGCCCTACGCAGTATTTT	CASSVSDRGSPTQYF
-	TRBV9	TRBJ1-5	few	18	TGTGCCAGCAGCGTAGTTAGGACAGAGGGGGATAGCAATCAGCCCCAGCATTTT	CASSVVRTEGDSNQPQHF
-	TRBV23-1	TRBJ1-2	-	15	TGCGCCAGCAGTCAATCGCGGAGTTGGGACTATGGCTACACCTTC	CASSQSRSWDYGYTF
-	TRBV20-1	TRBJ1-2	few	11	TGCAGTGCTAGAGCCGTTGGTGGCTACACCTTC	CSARAVGGYTF
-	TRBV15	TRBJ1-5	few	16	TGTGCCACCAGCAGTGTTGGACAGTATAGCAATCAGCCCCAGCATTTT	CATSSVGQYSNQPQHF
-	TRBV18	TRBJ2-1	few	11	TGTGCCAGCTCACCGGAAGATGAGCAGTTCTTC	CASSPEDEQFF
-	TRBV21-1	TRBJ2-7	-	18	TGTGCCAGCAGCAAAGGAGCCTTAGCGCGCCAGATCTCCTACGAGCAGTACTTC	CASSKGALARQISYEQYF
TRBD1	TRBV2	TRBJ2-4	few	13	TGTGCCAGCAGATGGGACAGTTCACCCCCTCAGTACTTC	CASRWDSSPPQYF
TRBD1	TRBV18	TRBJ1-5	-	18	TGTGCCAGCTCACCTGAGTGGACAGGATCATATGGCAATCAGCCCCAGCATTTT	CASSPEWTGSYGNQPQHF
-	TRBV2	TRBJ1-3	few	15	TGTGCCAGCAGTTCACAGGGCAAGGCTGGAAACACCATATATTTT	CASSSQGKAGNTIYF
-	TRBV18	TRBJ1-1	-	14	TGTGCCAGCTCAGGCCCAGGGCAGGGCACTGAAGCTTTCTTT	CASSGPGQGTEAFF
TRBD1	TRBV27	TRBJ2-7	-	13	TGTGCCAGCAGGAATACAGGGGTATACGAGCAGTACTTC	CASRNTGVYEQYF
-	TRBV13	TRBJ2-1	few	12	TGTGCCAGCGTTTTTGCGGGCGGGGAGCAGTTCTTC	CASVFAGGEQFF
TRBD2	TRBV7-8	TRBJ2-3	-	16	TGTGCCAGCAGCCCTACTAGCGGGGGTAGCACAGATACGCAGTATTTT	CASSPTSGGSTDTQYF
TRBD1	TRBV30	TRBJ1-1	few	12	TGTGCCGCCCACAGGGGGAGTGGTGAAGCTTTCTTT	CAAHRGSGEAFF
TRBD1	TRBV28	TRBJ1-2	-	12	TGTGCCAGCGGGCGGACAGGGAGAGGCTACACCTTC	CASGRTGRGYTF
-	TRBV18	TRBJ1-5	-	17	TGTGCCAGCTCACCAAGTGTTATGGGGGCTGTTAATCAGCCCCAGCATTTT	CASSPSVMGAVNQPQHF
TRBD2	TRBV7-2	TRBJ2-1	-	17	TGTGCCAGCAGCTTTAACCGGGGACTAGTAGGGTACAATGAGCAGTTCTTC	CASSFNRGLVGYNEQFF
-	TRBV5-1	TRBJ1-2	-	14	TGCGCCAGCAGCTCGCCCGGGGCCTTCTACGGCTACACCTTC	CASSSPGAFYGYTF
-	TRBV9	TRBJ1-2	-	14	TGTGCCAGCAGCGTAGAGGGAGGGAACTATGGCTACACCTTC	CASSVEGGNYGYTF
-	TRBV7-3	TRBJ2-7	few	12	TGTGCCAGCTCAGGGGCCGGTTACGAGCAGTACTTC	CASSGAGYEQYF
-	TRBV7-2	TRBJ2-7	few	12	TGTGCCAGCAGCGCAAGATTCTACGAGCAGTACTTC	CASSARFYEQYF
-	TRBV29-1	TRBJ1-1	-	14	TGCAGCGTTGATTTTGGAGGGCTGAACACTGAAGCTTTCTTT	CSVDFGGLNTEAFF
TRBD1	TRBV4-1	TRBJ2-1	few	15	TGCGCCAGCAGCCAAGATACAGGGGCGAGCAATGAGCAGTTCTTC	CASSQDTGASNEQFF
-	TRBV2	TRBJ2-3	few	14	TGTGCCAGCAGGACGGGACAATCCACAGATACGCAGTATTTT	CASRTGQSTDTQYF
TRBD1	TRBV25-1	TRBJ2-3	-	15	TGTGCCAGCAGTTACGACAGGGTCCGAAAGGGTACGCAGTATTTT	CASSYDRVRKGTQYF
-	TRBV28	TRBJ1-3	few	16	TGTGCCAGCACTCGATACCCTATCCGCTCTGGAAACACCATATATTTT	CASTRYPIRSGNTIYF
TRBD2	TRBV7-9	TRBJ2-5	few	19	TGTGCCAGCAGCTTAGTGGTACTAGCGGGGGGACCGTACCAAGAGACCCAGTACTTC	CASSLVVLAGGPYQETQYF
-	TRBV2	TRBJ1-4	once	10	TGTGCCAGCAGTGTCGTAAAACTGTTTTTT	CASSVVKLFF
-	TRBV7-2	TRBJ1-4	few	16	TGTGCCAGCAGCCAGGGTAGAAGGGGTTTTGGTGAAAAACTGTTTTTT	CASSQGRRGFGEKLFF
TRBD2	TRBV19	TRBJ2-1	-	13	TGTGCCAGTAGTAGCGGGAGCCGGGATGAGCAGTTCTTC	CASSSGSRDEQFF
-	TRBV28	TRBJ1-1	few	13	TGTGCCAGCAGTTTGAGGCAGTACACTGAAGCTTTCTTT	CASSLRQYTEAFF
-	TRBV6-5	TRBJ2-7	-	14	TGTGCCAGCAGTTACCGGGTCTACTCCTACGAGCAGTACTTC	CASSYRVYSYEQYF
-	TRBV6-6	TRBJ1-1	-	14	TGTGCCAGCAGTTACTCGGGCAGGGGAACTGAAGCTTTCTTT	CASSYSGRGTEAFF
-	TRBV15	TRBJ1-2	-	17	TGTGCCACCAGCAGAGATCCCAAGGGGCAGGGGTCCTATGGCTACACCTTC	CATSRDPKGQGSYGYTF
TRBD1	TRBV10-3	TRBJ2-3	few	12	TGTGCCATCAAGGGACAGAGGGATACGCAGTATTTT	CAIKGQRDTQYF
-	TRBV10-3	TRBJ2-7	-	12	TGTGCCACTCGAGGGGTCGCCTACGAGCAGTACTTC	CATRGVAYEQYF
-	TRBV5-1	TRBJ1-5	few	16	TGCGCCAGCAGCTTGGACCCCCTCGGTAGCAATCAGCCCCAGCATTTT	CASSLDPLGSNQPQHF
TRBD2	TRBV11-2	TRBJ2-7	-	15	TGTGCCAGCAGCTTTCCGGGCGGGAGACTCTACGAGCAGTACTTC	CASSFPGGRLYEQYF
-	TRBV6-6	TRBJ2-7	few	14	TGTGCCAGCAGTTATGGACGGATATCCTACGAGCAGTACTTC	CASSYGRISYEQYF
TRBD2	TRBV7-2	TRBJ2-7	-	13	TGTGCCAGCAGACTAGCGGGGTCCTACGAGCAGTACTTC	CASRLAGSYEQYF
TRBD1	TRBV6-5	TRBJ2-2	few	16	TGTGCCAGCAGTTACTCGGGACAGGGATCTGCCGGGGAGCTGTTTTTT	CASSYSGQGSAGELFF
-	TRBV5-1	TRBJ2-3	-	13	TGCGCCAGCAGCTTACCCGGGGGAGATACGCAGTATTTT	CASSLPGGDTQYF
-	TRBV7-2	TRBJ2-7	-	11	TGTGCCAGCAGCTTACGCTACGAGCAGTACTTC	CASSLRYEQYF
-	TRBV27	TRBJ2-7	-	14	TGTGCCAGCAGGTCCTGGCAGGGAACCTACGAGCAGTACTTC	CASRSWQGTYEQYF
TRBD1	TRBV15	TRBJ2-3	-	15	TGTGCCACCAGCTGGGACACAGGGGGCACAGATACGCAGTATTTT	CATSWDTGGTDTQYF
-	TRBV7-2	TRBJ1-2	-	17	TGTGCCAGCAGCTTAGGATCCCGAGGGGGTTACAACTATGGCTACACCTTC	CASSLGSRGGYNYGYTF
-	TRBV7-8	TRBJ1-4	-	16	TGTGCCAGCAGCTTAGAGCGGGTTACGCCCGCTGAAAAACTGTTTTTT	CASSLERVTPAEKLFF
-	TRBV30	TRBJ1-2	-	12	TGTGCCTGGAAGCTGCAGTACTATGGCTACACCTTC	CAWKLQYYGYTF
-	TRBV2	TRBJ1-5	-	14	TGTGCCAGCAGTGTTCAGCGGCCTCATCAGCCCCAGCATTTT	CASSVQRPHQPQHF
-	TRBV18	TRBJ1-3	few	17	TGTGCCAGCTCACCGATAGCCCCCCGGAACTCTGGAAACACCATATATTTT	CASSPIAPRNSGNTIYF
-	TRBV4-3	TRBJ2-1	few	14	TGCGCCAGCAGCCAACCTGGGGCTGGGAATGAGCAGTTCTTC	CASSQPGAGNEQFF
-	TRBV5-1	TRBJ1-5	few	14	TGCGCCAGCAGCTTAGGGTTTGGGGATCAGCCCCAGCATTTT	CASSLGFGDQPQHF